This TCR beta chain was captured by sequencing in a study of blood T cell repertoires in COVID-19. V shed 5 bases and J 0 bases; nucleotides not matched to a gene: 5. This CDR3 comprises 17 residues. Per germline, CDR1 LGHNT and CDR2 FRNRAP. The repertoire was sequenced with immunoSEQ multiplex PCR; TCRdb's copy has only in-frame clones and lacks some. The sample shows almost 500,000 clones, about 85% of them seen only once. Input material: PBMCs or T cells enriched from blood (not recorded which). This clonotype was sampled from a woman aged 60 to 75 who had recovered from COVID-19. The V and J genes are TRBV12-5 and TRBJ1-4; 11 bases are shared with TRBD1. The CDR3 sequence: CASGPLGQGATNEKLFF. CDR3 DNA sequence: TGTGCTAGTGGTCCCCTGGGACAGGGGGCAACTAATGAAAAACTGTTTTTT. The entire variable domain, with the rest obtained from reference TRBV12-5 and TRBJ1-4, is as follows: DARVTQTPRHKVTEMGQEVTMRCQPILGHNTVFWYRQTMMQGLELLAYFRNRAPLDDSGMPKDRFSAEMPDATLATLKIQPSEPRDSAVYFCASGPLGQGATNEKLFFGSGTQLSVL.